The rows below give T cell receptor beta chains drawn from one sample of a study of T-cell reconstitution after alpha-beta-depleted transplantation in children. TCRdb itself ran the PCR reads through MiXCR, one entry per CDR3 protein. Of 610,000 or so distinct CDR3 sequences in the sample, about a quarter were seen once. The source was PBMCs, collected before TCRalphabeta/CD19-depleted stem cell transplant. These receptors all stem from a boy less than two years old with Wiskott-Aldrich syndrome, due to receive a stem cell transplant. Each CDR3 is given with its conserved first and last residue. The D gene is left open where the match is weak. Clone size is given for some rows only: seen once, a few or many times, or a class if the clone is expanded.

CDR3aa	CDR3nt	abundance	v_gene	j_gene	d_gene
CASSQETSVNTGELFF	TGCGCCAGCAGCCAAGAGACTAGCGTGAACACCGGGGAGCTGTTTTTT	NA	TRBV4-1	TRBJ2-2	TRBD2
CASRSQGPVNTEAFF	TGTGCCAGCCGGTCCCAGGGGCCCGTGAACACTGAAGCTTTCTTT	NA	TRBV28	TRBJ1-1	NA
CASSLWQNYGYTF	TGTGCCAGCAGTTTGTGGCAGAACTATGGCTACACCTTC	NA	TRBV12-3/TRBV12-4	TRBJ1-2	NA
CSAGPFTDTQYF	TGCAGTGCTGGGCCCTTCACAGATACGCAGTATTTT	few	TRBV20-1	TRBJ2-3	NA
CSARSVGAYNEQFF	TGCAGTGCTAGAAGCGTGGGAGCCTACAATGAGCAGTTCTTC	few	TRBV20-1	TRBJ2-1	NA
CASRGGTSGNNEQFF	TGTGCCAGCAGGGGAGGGACTAGCGGAAACAATGAGCAGTTCTTC	NA	TRBV7-6	TRBJ2-1	TRBD2
CASSVGARLPSEQYF	TGTGCCAGCAGCGTAGGGGCAAGGTTACCTAGTGAGCAGTACTTC	few	TRBV9	TRBJ2-7	NA
CASSLWTGEEGYTF	TGCGCCAGCAGCCTGTGGACAGGGGAGGAAGGCTACACCTTC	few	TRBV5-1	TRBJ1-2	TRBD1
CASSQDRGSYRFF	TGCGCCAGCAGCCAAGATCGAGGGAGTTATCGGTTCTTC	few	TRBV4-1	TRBJ2-1	NA
CASSTPGQVFTEAFF	TGTGCCAGCAGTACTCCCGGACAGGTATTCACTGAAGCTTTCTTT	NA	TRBV28	TRBJ1-1	TRBD1
CASSRTGDSNTGELFF	TGTGCCAGCAGTCGGACAGGGGATTCGAACACCGGGGAGCTGTTTTTT	few	TRBV5-5	TRBJ2-2	TRBD1
CATSVHRGPHNEQFF	TGTGCCACCAGCGTGCACAGGGGGCCACACAATGAGCAGTTCTTC	NA	TRBV15	TRBJ2-1	TRBD1
CASSQDIGVRGYNEQFF	TGTGCCAGCAGCCAAGATATTGGGGTTAGGGGCTACAATGAGCAGTTCTTC	few	TRBV3-1	TRBJ2-1	NA
CASSPASTDTQYF	TGTGCCAGCAGCCCGGCTAGCACAGATACGCAGTATTTT	few	TRBV7-9	TRBJ2-3	NA
CASSKQLGAYNEQFF	TGCGCCAGCTCCAAACAGCTTGGGGCTTACAATGAGCAGTTCTTC	few	TRBV5-1	TRBJ2-1	NA
CSALVRGGGYEQYF	TGCAGTGCTCTAGTTCGGGGCGGGGGTTACGAGCAGTACTTC	NA	TRBV20-1	TRBJ2-7	TRBD2
CASSLRQGNNEQFF	TGCGCCAGCAGCTTGCGACAGGGAAACAATGAGCAGTTCTTC	few	TRBV5-1	TRBJ2-1	TRBD1
CASTLQGAGTEAFF	TGTGCCAGCACCTTACAGGGGGCTGGGACTGAAGCTTTCTTT	few	TRBV9	TRBJ1-1	TRBD1
CSARLPWSRITETQYF	TGCAGTGCTAGACTCCCTTGGAGCAGGATCACGGAGACCCAGTACTTC	NA	TRBV20-1	TRBJ2-5	NA
CSLKQGTDTQYF	TGCAGCCTCAAACAGGGTACAGATACGCAGTATTTT	NA	TRBV29-1	TRBJ2-3	NA
CASSYEPLGTQYF	TGTGCCAGCAGTTACGAGCCGTTGGGGACCCAGTACTTC	NA	TRBV6-6	TRBJ2-5	NA
CSVEDSGPRAGNTIYF	TGCAGCGTTGAAGATTCGGGTCCGCGCGCTGGAAACACCATATATTTT	few	TRBV29-1	TRBJ1-3	NA
CASSLRGLYEQYF	TGTGCCAGCAGTTTAAGGGGGCTATACGAGCAGTACTTC	few	TRBV12-3/TRBV12-4	TRBJ2-7	TRBD1
CASSVSSGSGTDTQYF	TGTGCCAGCAGTGTTTCTAGCGGGAGCGGCACAGATACGCAGTATTTT	few	TRBV6-1	TRBJ2-3	TRBD2
CASSLKRGELFF	TGTGCCAGCAGCTTAAAGCGAGGGGAGCTGTTTTTT	few	TRBV7-2	TRBJ2-2	NA
CASSQGDWSEKLFF	TGTGCCAGCAGCCAAGGAGACTGGAGCGAAAAACTGTTTTTT	NA	TRBV3-1	TRBJ1-4	NA
CASSLLWGFTDTQYF	TGCGCCAGCAGCTTGTTATGGGGGTTTACAGATACGCAGTATTTT	few	TRBV5-1	TRBJ2-3	NA
CSGLGTDTQYF	TGCAGCGGCCTGGGAACAGATACGCAGTATTTT	few	TRBV29-1	TRBJ2-3	NA
CASSQTFDRGFSNQPQHF	TGTGCCAGCAGCCAAACCTTCGACAGGGGTTTTAGCAATCAGCCCCAGCATTTT	NA	TRBV4-2	TRBJ1-5	TRBD1
CASSQEGPGLDYYTNTGELFF	TGTGCCAGCAGCCAAGAGGGACCGGGACTAGATTATTATACGAACACCGGGGAGCTGTTTTTT	few	TRBV4-2	TRBJ2-2	TRBD2
CASSFPGNTGELFF	TGTGCCAGCAGTTTTCCCGGAAACACCGGGGAGCTGTTTTTT	NA	TRBV12-3/TRBV12-4	TRBJ2-2	NA
CASSLLGGGDTQYF	TGTGCCAGCAGTTTGTTAGGGGGTGGAGATACGCAGTATTTT	NA	TRBV27	TRBJ2-3	NA
CASSPLGTGARYNEQFF	TGTGCCAGCAGTCCCCTCGGGACAGGGGCCCGGTACAATGAGCAGTTCTTC	NA	TRBV12-3/TRBV12-4	TRBJ2-1	TRBD1
CASSLGLRSLSADTQYF	TGTGCCAGCAGCCTGGGACTACGGAGCCTCAGCGCAGATACGCAGTATTTT	NA	TRBV7-8	TRBJ2-3	TRBD2
CASSHQGTRRNTEAFF	TGTGCCAGCAGCCATCAGGGGACAAGACGGAACACTGAAGCTTTCTTT	few	TRBV3-1	TRBJ1-1	NA
CASSLYSVRGPETQYF	NA	NA	TRBV27	TRBJ2-5	NA
CSVVSDRGDEQYF	TGCAGCGTTGTAAGTGACAGGGGCGACGAGCAGTACTTC	NA	TRBV29-1	TRBJ2-7	TRBD1
CSARDSAYNEQFF	TGCAGTGCCCGGGACAGCGCCTACAATGAGCAGTTCTTC	NA	TRBV20-1	TRBJ2-1	TRBD1